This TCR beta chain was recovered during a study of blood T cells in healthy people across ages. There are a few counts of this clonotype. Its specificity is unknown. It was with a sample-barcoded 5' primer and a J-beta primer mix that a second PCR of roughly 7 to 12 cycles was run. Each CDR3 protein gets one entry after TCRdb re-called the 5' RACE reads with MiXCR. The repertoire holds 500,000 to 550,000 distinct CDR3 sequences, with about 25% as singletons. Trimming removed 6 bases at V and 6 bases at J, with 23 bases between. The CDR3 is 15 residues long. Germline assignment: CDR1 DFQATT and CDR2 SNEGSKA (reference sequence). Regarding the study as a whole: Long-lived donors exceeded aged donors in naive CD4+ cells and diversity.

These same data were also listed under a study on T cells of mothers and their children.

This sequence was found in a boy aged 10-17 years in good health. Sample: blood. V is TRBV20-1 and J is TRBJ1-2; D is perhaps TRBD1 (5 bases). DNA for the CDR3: TGCAGTGCGCATCTACCGGGACTTAAAAGGGATGGCTACACCTTC. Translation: CSAHLPGLKRDGYTF.